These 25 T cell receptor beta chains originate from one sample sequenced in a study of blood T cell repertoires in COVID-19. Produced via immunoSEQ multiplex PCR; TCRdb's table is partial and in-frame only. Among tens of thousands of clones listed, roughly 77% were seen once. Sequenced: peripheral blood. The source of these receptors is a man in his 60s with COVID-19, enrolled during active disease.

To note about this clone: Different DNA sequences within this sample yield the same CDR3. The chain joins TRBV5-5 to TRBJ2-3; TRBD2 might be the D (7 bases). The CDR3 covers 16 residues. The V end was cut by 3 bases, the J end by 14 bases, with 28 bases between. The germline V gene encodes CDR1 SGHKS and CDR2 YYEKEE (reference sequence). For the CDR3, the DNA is TGTGCCAGCAGCTGGGGAGGGGGGGGGAGGGCCCTCCCTGGGTATTTT. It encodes CASSWGGGGRALPGYF.

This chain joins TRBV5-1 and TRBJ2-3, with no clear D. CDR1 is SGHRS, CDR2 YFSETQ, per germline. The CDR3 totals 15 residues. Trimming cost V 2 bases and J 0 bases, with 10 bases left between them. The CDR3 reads CASSFLSPSTDTQYF. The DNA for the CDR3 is TGCGCCAGCAGCTTTCTATCCCCTAGCACAGATACGCAGTATTTT.

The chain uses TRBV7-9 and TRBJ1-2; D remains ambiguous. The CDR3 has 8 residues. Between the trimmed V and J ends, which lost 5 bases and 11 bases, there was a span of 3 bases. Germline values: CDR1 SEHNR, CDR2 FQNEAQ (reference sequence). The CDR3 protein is CASSHYTF. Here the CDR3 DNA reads TGTGCCAGCAGCCATTACACCTTC.

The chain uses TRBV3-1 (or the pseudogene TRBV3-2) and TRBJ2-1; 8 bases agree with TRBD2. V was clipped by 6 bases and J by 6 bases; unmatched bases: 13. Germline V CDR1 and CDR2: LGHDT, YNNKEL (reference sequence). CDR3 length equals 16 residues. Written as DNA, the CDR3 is TGTGCCAGCAGGCGTGCCGGGGTAGCGGGGAGCAATGAGCAGTTCTTC. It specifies CASRRAGVAGSNEQFF.

The CDR3 DNA follows: TGTGCCAGCAGCCCGGACTGGTACAATGAGCAGTTCTTC. Translated: CASSPDWYNEQFF. The rearrangement joins TRBV6-2 or TRBV6-3 to TRBJ2-1; TRBD2 is a possible D gene (5 bases). The CDR3 consists of 13 residues. Looked up from germline, CDR1 is MNHEY and CDR2 is SVGEGT. Trimming cost V 6 bases and J 4 bases, with 10 bases left between them.

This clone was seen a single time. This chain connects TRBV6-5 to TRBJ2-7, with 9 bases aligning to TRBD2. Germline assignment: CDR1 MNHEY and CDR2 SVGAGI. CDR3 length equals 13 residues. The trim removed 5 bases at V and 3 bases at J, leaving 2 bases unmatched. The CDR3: CASSKTSGYEQYF. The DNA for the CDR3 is TGTGCCAGCAGTAAGACTAGCGGCTACGAGCAGTACTTC.

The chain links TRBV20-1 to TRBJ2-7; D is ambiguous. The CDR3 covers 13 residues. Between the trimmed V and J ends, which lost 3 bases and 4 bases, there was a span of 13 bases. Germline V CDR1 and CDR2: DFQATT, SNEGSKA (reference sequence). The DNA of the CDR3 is TGCAGTGCTAGTCACCAAAATCAGTACGAGCAGTACTTC. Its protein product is CSASHQNQYEQYF.

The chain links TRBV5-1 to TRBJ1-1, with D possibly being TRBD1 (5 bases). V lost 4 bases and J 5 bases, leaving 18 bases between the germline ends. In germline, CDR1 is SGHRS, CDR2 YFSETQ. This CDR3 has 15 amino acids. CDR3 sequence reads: CASSPRTPVPTEAFF. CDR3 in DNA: TGCGCCAGCAGCCCGCGGACACCAGTCCCAACTGAAGCTTTCTTT.

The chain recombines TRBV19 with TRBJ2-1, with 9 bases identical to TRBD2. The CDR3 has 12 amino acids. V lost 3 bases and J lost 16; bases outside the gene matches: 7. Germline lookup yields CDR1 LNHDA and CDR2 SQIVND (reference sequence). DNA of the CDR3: TGTGCCAGTAGTATCGGACTAGCGCGTCGCTTCTTC. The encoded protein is CASSIGLARRFF.

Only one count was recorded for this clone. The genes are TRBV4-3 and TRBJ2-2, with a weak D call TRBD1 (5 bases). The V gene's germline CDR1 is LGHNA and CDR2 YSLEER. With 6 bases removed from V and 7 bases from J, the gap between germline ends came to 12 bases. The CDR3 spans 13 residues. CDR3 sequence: CASRKGYGGELFF. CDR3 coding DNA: TGCGCCAGCAGAAAGGGGTACGGCGGGGAGCTGTTTTTT.

The CDR3 protein is CASSTTQRQYF. Here the CDR3 DNA reads TGTGCCAGCAGCACCACCCAGCGGCAGTATTTT. The rearrangement uses TRBV7-6 and TRBJ2-3, with unresolved D. The CDR3 runs 11 residues. Per the germline V gene, CDR1 is SGHVS and CDR2 is FNYEAQ. Between the trimmed V and J ends, which lost 5 bases and 11 bases, there was a span of 11 bases.

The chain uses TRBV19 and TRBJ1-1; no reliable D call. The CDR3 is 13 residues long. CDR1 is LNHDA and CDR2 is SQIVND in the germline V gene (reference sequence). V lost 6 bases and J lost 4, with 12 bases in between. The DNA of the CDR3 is TGTGCCAGTAGCATTGACACTGGCACTGAAGCTTTCTTT. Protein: CASSIDTGTEAFF.

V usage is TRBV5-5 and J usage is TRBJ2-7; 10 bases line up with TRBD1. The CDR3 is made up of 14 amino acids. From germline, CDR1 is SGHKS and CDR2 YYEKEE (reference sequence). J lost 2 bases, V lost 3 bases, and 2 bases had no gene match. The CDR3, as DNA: TGTGCCAGCAGCTGGGGACAGGGGACCTACGAGCAGTACTTC. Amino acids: CASSWGQGTYEQYF.

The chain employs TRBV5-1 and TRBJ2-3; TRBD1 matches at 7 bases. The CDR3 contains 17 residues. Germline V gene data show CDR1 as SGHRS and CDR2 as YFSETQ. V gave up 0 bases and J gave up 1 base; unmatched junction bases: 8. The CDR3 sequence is CASSLVHGGQGTDTQYF. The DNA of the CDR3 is TGCGCCAGCAGCTTGGTGCATGGCGGACAGGGCACAGATACGCAGTATTTT. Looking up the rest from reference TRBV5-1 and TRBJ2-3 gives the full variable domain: KAGVTQTPRYLIKTRGQQVTLSCSPISGHRSVSWYQQTPGQGLQFLFEYFSETQRNKGNFPGRFSGRQFSNSRSEMNVSTLELGDSALYLCASSLVHGGQGTDTQYFGPGTRLTVL.

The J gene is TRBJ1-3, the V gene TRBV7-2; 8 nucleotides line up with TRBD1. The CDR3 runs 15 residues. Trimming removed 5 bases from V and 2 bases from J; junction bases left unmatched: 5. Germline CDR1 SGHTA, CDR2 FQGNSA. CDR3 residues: CASSQGAPPGNTIYF. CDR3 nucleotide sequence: TGTGCCAGCAGCCAGGGGGCACCACCTGGAAACACCATATATTTT.

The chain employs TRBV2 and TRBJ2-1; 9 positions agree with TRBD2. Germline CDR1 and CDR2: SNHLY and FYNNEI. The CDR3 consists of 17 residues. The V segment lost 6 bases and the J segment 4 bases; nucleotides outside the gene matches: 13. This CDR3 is CASSEGWASGKYNEQFF. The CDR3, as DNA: TGTGCCAGCAGCGAGGGTTGGGCTAGCGGGAAATACAATGAGCAGTTCTTC.

CDR3 sequence (DNA): TGCGCCAGCAGCACCAACAGACAGGGAACCCCTCACGAGCAGTACTTC. This gives the protein CASSTNRQGTPHEQYF. The V gene is TRBV5-1, the J gene TRBJ2-7, with 7 bases identical to TRBD1. The germline V gene encodes CDR1 SGHRS and CDR2 YFSETQ. V lost 4 bases, J lost 5 bases, and 15 bases stayed unmatched. The CDR3 loop spans 16 amino acids.

The CDR3 region is CATRTSGRSEQFF. The DNA of the CDR3 is TGTGCCACCAGGACTAGCGGGAGAAGCGAGCAGTTCTTC. V and J are TRBV6-6 and TRBJ2-1, with 13 bases aligning to TRBD2. CDR3 length equals 13 residues. V gave up 10 bases and J gave up 10 bases; unmatched junction bases: 7. Germline CDR1 reads MNHNY; CDR2 reads SVGAGI (reference sequence).

The CDR3 DNA sequence: TGTGCCAGCAGCCTCAGGGGCGAAGATGGCTACACCTTC. Translation gives CASSLRGEDGYTF. The rearrangement joins TRBV7-6 to TRBJ1-2; maybe TRBD1 (6 bases). The V end was cut by 5 bases, the J end by 6 bases, with 13 bases between. The V gene's germline CDR1 is SGHVS and CDR2 FNYEAQ. This CDR3 contains 13 residues. The whole variable domain, remainder taken from reference TRBV7-6 and TRBJ1-2, is GAGVSQSPRYKVTKRGQDVALRCDPISGHVSLYWYRQALGQGPEFLTYFNYEAQQDKSGLPNDRFSAERPEGSISTLTIQRTEQRDSAMYRCASSLRGEDGYTFGSGTRLTVV.

CDR3 amino acids: CASVPQGRNGYTF. The CDR3 bases are TGTGCCAGTGTGCCCCAGGGTCGCAATGGCTACACCTTC. This chain uses TRBV19 with TRBJ1-2, with TRBD1 as a possible D gene (5 bases). This CDR3 has 13 amino acids. Between the trimmed V and J ends, which lost 8 bases and 6 bases, there was a span of 16 bases. Germline CDR1 reads LNHDA; CDR2 reads SQIVND (reference sequence).

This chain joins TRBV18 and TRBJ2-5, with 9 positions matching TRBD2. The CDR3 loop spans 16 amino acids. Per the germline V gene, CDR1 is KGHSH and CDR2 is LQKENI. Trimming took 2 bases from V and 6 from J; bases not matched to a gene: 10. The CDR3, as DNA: TGTGCCAGCTCACCATCCGCGGGAGGGGGGAAGCAGACCCAGTACTTC. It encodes CASSPSAGGGKQTQYF.

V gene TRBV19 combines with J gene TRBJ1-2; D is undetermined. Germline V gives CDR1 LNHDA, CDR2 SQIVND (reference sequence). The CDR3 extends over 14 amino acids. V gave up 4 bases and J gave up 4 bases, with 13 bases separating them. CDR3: CASSKRGLIYGYTF. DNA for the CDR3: TGTGCCAGTAGTAAACGGGGTCTCATCTATGGCTACACCTTC.

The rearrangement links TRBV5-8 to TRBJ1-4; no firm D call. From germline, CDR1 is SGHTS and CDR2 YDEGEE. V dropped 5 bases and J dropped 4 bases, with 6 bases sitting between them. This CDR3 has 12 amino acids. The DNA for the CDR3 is TGTGCCAGCAGGCCAGATAATGAAAAACTGTTTTTT. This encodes CASRPDNEKLFF.

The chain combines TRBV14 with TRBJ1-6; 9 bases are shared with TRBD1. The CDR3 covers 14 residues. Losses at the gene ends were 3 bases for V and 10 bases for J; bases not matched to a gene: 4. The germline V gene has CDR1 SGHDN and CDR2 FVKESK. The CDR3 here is CASSHRTGESPLHF. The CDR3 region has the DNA TGTGCCAGCAGCCACAGGACAGGGGAATCACCCCTCCACTTT.

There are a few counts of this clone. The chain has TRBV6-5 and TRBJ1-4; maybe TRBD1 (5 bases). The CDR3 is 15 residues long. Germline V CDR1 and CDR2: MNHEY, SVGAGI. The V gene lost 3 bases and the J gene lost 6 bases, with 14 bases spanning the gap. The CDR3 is CASSYSRAGDEKLFF. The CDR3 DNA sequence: TGTGCCAGCAGTTATTCGAGGGCGGGGGATGAAAAACTGTTTTTT.